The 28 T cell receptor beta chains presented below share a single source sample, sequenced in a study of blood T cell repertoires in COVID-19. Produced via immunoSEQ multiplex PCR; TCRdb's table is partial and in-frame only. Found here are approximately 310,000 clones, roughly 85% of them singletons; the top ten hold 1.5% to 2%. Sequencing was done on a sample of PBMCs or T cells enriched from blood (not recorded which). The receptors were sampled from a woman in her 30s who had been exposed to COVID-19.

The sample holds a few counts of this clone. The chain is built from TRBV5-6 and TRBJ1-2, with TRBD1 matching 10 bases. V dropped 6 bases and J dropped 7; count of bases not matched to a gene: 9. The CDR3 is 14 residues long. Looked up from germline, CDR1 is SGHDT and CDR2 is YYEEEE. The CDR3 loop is CASMLGQGKIGYTF. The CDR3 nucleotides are TGTGCCAGCATGTTGGGACAGGGGAAAATTGGCTACACCTTC.

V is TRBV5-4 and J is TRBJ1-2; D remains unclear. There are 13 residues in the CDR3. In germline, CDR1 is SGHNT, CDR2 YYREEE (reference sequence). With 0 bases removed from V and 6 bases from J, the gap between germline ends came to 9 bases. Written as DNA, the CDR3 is TGTGCCAGCAGCTTGGCCGTGGAGCATGGCTACACCTTC. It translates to CASSLAVEHGYTF.

The CDR3 DNA follows: TGTGCCAGCAGCTCGACGCTCCGGGGGGCGCTTGGGGCCAACGTCCTGACTTTC. This translates into CASSSTLRGALGANVLTF. This chain uses TRBV28 with TRBJ2-6; possible D gene TRBD2, 7 bases. V lost 6 bases, J lost 3 bases, and 21 bases lay in between. CDR3 length: 18 amino acids. Germline CDR1 reads MDHEN; CDR2 reads SYDVKM.

As DNA, the CDR3 is TGCGCCAGCAGTCGATCGGGACAGGGGGAGCGCGAGCAGTACTTC. This codes for CASSRSGQGEREQYF. The gene calls are TRBV4-1 and TRBJ2-7, with 11 bases aligning to TRBD1. This CDR3 contains 15 residues. Per germline, CDR1 MGHRA and CDR2 YSYEKL. V lost 6 bases, J lost 6 bases, and 10 bases stayed unmatched.

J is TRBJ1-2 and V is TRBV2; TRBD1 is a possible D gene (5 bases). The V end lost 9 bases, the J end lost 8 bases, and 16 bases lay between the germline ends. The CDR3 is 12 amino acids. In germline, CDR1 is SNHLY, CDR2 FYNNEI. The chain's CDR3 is CASETGFEGYTF. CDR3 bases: TGTGCCAGTGAAACAGGATTCGAAGGCTACACCTTC.

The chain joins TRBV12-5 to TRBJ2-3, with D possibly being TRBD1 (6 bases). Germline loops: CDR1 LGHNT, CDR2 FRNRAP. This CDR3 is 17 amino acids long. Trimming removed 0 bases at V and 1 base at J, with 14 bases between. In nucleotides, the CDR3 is TGTGCTAGTGGTTTGGTACATCAGGGGCTTGGCACAGATACGCAGTATTTT. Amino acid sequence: CASGLVHQGLGTDTQYF.

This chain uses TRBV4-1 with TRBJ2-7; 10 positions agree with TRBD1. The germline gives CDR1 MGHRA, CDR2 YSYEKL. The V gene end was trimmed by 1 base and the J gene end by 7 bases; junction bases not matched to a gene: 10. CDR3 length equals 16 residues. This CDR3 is CASSQASRQGAGEQYF. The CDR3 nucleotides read TGCGCCAGCAGCCAAGCATCGAGACAGGGGGCAGGGGAGCAGTACTTC.

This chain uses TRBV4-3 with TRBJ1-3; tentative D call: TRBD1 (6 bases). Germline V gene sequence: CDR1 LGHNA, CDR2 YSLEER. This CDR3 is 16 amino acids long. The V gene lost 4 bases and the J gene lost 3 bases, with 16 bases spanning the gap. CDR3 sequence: CASSREQGTFGNTIYF. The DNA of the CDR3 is TGCGCCAGCAGCCGCGAACAGGGTACGTTTGGAAACACCATATATTTT.

The CDR3 here is CASSPEEGLIYGYTF. The CDR3 DNA reads TGTGCCAGCAGCCCGGAGGAGGGGTTGATCTATGGCTACACCTTC. The chain employs TRBV5-8 and TRBJ1-2, with D possibly TRBD1 on 5 matching bases. Germline assignment: CDR1 SGHTS and CDR2 YDEGEE. Trimming stripped 4 bases from V and 4 bases from J, with 17 bases between. The CDR3 has 15 residues.

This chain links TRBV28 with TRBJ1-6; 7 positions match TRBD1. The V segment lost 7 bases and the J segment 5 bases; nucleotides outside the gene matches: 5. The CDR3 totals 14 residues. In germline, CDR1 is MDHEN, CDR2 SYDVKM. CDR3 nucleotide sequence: TGTGCCAGCATCCTGGGGACAGATAATTCACCCCTCCACTTT. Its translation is CASILGTDNSPLHF.

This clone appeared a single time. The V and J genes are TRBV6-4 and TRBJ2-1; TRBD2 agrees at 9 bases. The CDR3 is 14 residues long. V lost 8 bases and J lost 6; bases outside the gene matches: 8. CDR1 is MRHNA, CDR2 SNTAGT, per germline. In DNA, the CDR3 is TGTGCCAGCTCCCTCGAGCGGGGGGTCAATGAGCAGTTCTTC. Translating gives CASSLERGVNEQFF.

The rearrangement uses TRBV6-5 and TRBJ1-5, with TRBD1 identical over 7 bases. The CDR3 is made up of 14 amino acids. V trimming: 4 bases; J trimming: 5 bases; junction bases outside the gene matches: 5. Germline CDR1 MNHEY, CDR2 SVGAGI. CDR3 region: CASSWDSIHQPQHF. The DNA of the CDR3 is TGTGCCAGCAGTTGGGACAGTATACATCAGCCCCAGCATTTT.

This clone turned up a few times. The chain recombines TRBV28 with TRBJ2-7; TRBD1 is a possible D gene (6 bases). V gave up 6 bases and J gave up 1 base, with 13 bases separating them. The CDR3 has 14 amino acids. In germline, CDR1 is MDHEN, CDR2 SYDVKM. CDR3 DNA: TGTGCCAGCAGACTCTCCGGGACATCCTACGAGCAGTACTTC. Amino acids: CASRLSGTSYEQYF.

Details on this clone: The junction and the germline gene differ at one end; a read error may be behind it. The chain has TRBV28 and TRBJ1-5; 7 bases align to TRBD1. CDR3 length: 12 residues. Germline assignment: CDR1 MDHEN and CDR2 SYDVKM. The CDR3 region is CASSTRGQEFLF. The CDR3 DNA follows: TGTGCCAGCAGTACGAGAGGACAGGAATTCCTTTTT.

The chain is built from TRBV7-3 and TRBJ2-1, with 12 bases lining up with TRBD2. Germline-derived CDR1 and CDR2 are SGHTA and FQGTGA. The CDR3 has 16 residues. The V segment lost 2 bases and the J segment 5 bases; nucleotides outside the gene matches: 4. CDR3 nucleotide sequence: TGTGCCAGCAGCTTATCACTAGCGGGAGGTAACAATGAGCAGTTCTTC. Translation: CASSLSLAGGNNEQFF.

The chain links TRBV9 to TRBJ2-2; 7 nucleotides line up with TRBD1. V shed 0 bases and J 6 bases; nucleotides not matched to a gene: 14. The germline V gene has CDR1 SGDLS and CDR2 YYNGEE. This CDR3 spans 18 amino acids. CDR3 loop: CASSVDGDRVNEPGELFF. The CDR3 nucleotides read TGTGCCAGCAGCGTAGATGGTGACAGGGTGAATGAACCCGGGGAGCTGTTTTTT.

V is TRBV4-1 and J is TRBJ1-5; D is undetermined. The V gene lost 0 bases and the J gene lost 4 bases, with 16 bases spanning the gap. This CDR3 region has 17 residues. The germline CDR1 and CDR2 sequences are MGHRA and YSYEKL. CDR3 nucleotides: TGCGCCAGCAGCCAAGATCCGAGCGGACTGATGAATCAGCCCCAGCATTTT. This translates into CASSQDPSGLMNQPQHF.

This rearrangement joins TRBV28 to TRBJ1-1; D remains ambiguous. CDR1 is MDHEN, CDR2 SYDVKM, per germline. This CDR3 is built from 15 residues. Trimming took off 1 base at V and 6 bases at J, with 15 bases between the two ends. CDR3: CASSLYPSGVPEAFF. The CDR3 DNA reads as TGTGCCAGCAGTTTATACCCCAGTGGAGTTCCTGAAGCTTTCTTT. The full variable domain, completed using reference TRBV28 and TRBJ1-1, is DVKVTQSSRYLVKRTGEKVFLECVQDMDHENMFWYRQDPGLGLRLIYFSYDVKMKEKGDIPEGYSVSREKKERFSLILESASTNQTSMYLCASSLYPSGVPEAFFGQGTRLTVV.

The CDR3 DNA is TGTGCCAGCTCCGGGGTGGATGGCTACACCTTC. This sequence encodes CASSGVDGYTF. The rearrangement links TRBV12-3 or TRBV12-4 to TRBJ1-2; D call uncertain. The CDR3 has 11 amino acids. V dropped 8 bases and J dropped 6 bases, with 10 bases sitting between them.

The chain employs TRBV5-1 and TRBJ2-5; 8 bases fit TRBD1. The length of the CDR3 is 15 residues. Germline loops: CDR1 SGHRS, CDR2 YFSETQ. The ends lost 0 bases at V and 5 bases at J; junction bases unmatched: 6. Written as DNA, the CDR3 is TGCGCCAGCAGCTTGGCTGGCAGGGGGCTCGAGACCCAGTACTTC. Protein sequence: CASSLAGRGLETQYF.

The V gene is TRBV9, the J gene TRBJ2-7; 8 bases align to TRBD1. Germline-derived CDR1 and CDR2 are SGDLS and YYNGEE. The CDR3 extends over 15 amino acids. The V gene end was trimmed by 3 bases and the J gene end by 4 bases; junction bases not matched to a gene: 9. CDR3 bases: TGTGCCAGCAGCGCAGGGGCAGGGGGCTTATACGAGCAGTACTTC. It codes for CASSAGAGGLYEQYF.

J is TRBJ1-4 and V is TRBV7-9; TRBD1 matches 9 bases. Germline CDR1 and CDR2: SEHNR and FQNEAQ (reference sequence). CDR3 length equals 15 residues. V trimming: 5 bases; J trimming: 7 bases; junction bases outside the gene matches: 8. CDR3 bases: TGTGCCAGCAGCATCCCCGGGACAGGGACTGAAAAACTGTTTTTT. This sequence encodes CASSIPGTGTEKLFF.

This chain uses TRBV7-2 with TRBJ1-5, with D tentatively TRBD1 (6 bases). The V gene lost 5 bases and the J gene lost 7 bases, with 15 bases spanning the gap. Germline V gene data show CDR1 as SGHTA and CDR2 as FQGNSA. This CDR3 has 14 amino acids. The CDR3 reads CASSLFTGPQPQHF. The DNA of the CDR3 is TGTGCCAGCAGCCTGTTCACAGGGCCGCAGCCCCAGCATTTT.

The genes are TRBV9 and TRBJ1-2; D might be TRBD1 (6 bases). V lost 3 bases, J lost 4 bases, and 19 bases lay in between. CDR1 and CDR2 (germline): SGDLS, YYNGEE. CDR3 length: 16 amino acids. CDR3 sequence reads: CASSGGGVGGSYGYTF. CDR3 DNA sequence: TGTGCCAGCAGCGGAGGGGGAGTGGGCGGATCCTATGGCTACACCTTC.

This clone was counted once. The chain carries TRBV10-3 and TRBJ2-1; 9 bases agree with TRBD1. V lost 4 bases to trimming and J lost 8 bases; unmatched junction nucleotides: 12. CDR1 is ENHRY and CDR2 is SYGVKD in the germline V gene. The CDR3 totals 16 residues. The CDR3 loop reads CAISVGPGQGGDEQFF. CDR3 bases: TGTGCCATCAGTGTTGGTCCGGGACAGGGAGGCGATGAGCAGTTCTTC.

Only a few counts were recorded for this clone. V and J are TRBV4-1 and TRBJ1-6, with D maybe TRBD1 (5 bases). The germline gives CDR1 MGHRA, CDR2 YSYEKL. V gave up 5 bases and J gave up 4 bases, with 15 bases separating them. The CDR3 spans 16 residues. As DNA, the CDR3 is TGCGCCAGCAGCGAAGGGTTGGGACTGTATAATTCACCCCTCCACTTT. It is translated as CASSEGLGLYNSPLHF.

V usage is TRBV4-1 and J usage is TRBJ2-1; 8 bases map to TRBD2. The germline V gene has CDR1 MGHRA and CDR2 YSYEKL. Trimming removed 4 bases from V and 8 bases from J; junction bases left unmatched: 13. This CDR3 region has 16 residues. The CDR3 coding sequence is TGCGCCAGCAGCCCCCAACCGGGGGGGTCAACCGATGAGCAGTTCTTC. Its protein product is CASSPQPGGSTDEQFF.

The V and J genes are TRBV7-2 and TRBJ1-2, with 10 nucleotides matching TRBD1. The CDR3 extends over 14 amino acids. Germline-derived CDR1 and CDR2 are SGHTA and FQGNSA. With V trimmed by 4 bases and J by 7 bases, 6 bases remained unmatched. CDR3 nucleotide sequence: TGTGCCAGCAGCTGGGGACAGGGGTCGGGTGGCTACACCTTC. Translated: CASSWGQGSGGYTF. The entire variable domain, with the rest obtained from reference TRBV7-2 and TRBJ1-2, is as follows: GAGVSQSPSNKVTEKGKDVELRCDPISGHTALYWYRQSLGQGLEFLIYFQGNSAPDKSGLPSDRFSAERTGGSVSTLTIQRTQQEDSAVYLCASSWGQGSGGYTFGSGTRLTVV.